This passage covers 20 T cell receptor beta chains from one sample sequenced in a study of OX40 agonist ivuxolimab in advanced cancers. The library was made by the immunoSEQ multiplex PCR assay. The source is immuneACCESS, and TCRdb retained only in-frame sequences with V and J called. Part of the clones is not carried over; for the studies checked, unresolved V genes explain less than half of this, and the remainder is unexplained. The sample table shows 61,000 or so clones, and 84% are seen once. The ten largest make up roughly 2% of the sample. The source was CD4+ or CD8+ T cells sorted from blood, collected in a trial of the OX40 agonist ivuxolimab. All receptors derive from an adult with an advanced solid tumor such as melanoma, head and neck, liver or kidney cancer.

There are a few counts of this clone. The CDR3 DNA reads as TGCGCCAGCAGCTTGGCCGTACAGGCGAGCACAGATACGCAGTATTTT. This encodes CASSLAVQASTDTQYF. The chain links TRBV5-1 to TRBJ2-3; tentatively, D is TRBD1 (5 bases). Trimming took off 0 bases at V and 0 bases at J, with 11 bases between the two ends. This CDR3 region has 16 residues. Germline loops: CDR1 SGHRS, CDR2 YFSETQ.

Note on this clone: Mismatch with germline at one junction end may stem from a read error. The rearrangement links TRBV19 to TRBJ2-2; 7 positions match TRBD1. Germline CDR1 and CDR2: LNHDA and SQIVND (reference sequence). The CDR3 is made up of 15 amino acids. CDR3 sequence: CASRIGGQITGELFF. The CDR3 DNA sequence: TGTGCCAGTAGGATAGGGGGACAGATCACCGGGGAGCTGTTTTTT.

This chain joins TRBV6-1 and TRBJ1-3; no firm D call. Trimming left V 6 bases short and J 1 base short, with 7 bases between. CDR1 and CDR2 (germline): MNHNS, SASEGT. The CDR3 contains 13 residues. The chain's CDR3 is CASRYSSGNTIYF. CDR3 coding DNA: TGTGCCAGCAGATATTCGTCTGGAAACACCATATATTTT.

This clone was seen a few times. The chain carries TRBV7-2 and TRBJ1-2, with D possibly matching TRBD1 (5 bases). The CDR3 spans 17 residues. CDR1 and CDR2 (germline): SGHTA, FQGNSA. V shed 0 bases and J shed 3 bases, with 17 bases lying between them. In DNA form, the CDR3 reads TGTGCCAGCAGCTTAGCTGTGGGGGTGTTTAAGGACTATGGCTACACCTTC. This codes for CASSLAVGVFKDYGYTF.

The chain combines TRBV20-1 with TRBJ1-2; D is unresolved. The germline V gene has CDR1 DFQATT and CDR2 SNEGSKA (reference sequence). The CDR3 is 11 residues long. With 0 bases removed from V and 8 bases from J, the gap between germline ends came to 7 bases. The CDR3, as DNA: TGCAGTGCTAGAGAAAAGTTCGGCTACACCTTC. This encodes CSAREKFGYTF.

V gene TRBV10-3 combines with J gene TRBJ1-2; weak D call: TRBD1 (6 bases). Germline V lookup: CDR1 ENHRY, CDR2 SYGVKD. CDR3 length: 14 residues. Trimming removed 5 bases at V and 4 bases at J, with 14 bases between. DNA of the CDR3: TGTGCCATCAGTAAGACACAGGGCGTCTATGGCTACACCTTC. As protein: CAISKTQGVYGYTF.

The J gene is TRBJ2-7, the V gene TRBV7-2; 8 positions agree with TRBD1. Germline-derived CDR1 and CDR2 are SGHTA and FQGNSA. The CDR3 consists of 17 residues. With 6 bases clipped from V and 1 base from J, the junction kept 14 bases outside the gene matches. The CDR3 nucleotides are TGTGCCAGCAGGCCCGGCGGGTCCCGGGACAGGTCCTACGAGCAGTACTTC. Its protein is CASRPGGSRDRSYEQYF.

The chain is built from TRBV5-8 and TRBJ2-7, with D tentatively TRBD2 (5 bases). CDR1 is SGHTS, CDR2 YDEGEE, per germline. Deletions cut 6 bases from V and 0 bases from J, with 13 bases between. This CDR3 has 14 amino acids. The CDR3, as DNA: TGTGCCAGCACCCCCGGGGATCACTCCTACGAGCAGTACTTC. Translated: CASTPGDHSYEQYF.

This clone was counted between two and nine times. The chain has TRBV7-2 and TRBJ2-7; D remains unclear. V was trimmed by 3 bases and J by 0 bases, leaving 6 bases between them. CDR3 length: 13 residues. Germline assignment: CDR1 SGHTA and CDR2 FQGNSA. The CDR3: CASSFLISYEQYF. CDR3 bases: TGTGCCAGCAGCTTTTTGATCTCCTACGAGCAGTACTTC.

This clone has a handful of counts. The chain combines TRBV11-1 with TRBJ2-1, with no clear D. The V end lost 5 bases, the J end lost 4 bases, and 9 bases lay between the germline ends. The CDR3 is made up of 13 amino acids. CDR1 is SGHAT and CDR2 is FQDESV in the germline V gene (reference sequence). The CDR3 sequence is CASSPRRYNEQFF. CDR3 in DNA: TGTGCCAGCAGCCCGAGACGGTACAATGAGCAGTTCTTC.

This chain uses TRBV15 with TRBJ1-4; the D is unclear. The CDR3 is 15 amino acids. Between the trimmed V and J ends, which lost 4 bases and 1 base, there was a span of 10 bases. Germline V gives CDR1 LNHNV, CDR2 YYDKDF (reference sequence). CDR3 DNA sequence: TGTGCCACCAGCACCCCGGCGGTAACTAATGAAAAACTGTTTTTT. This sequence encodes CATSTPAVTNEKLFF.

The rearrangement links TRBV2 to TRBJ1-2, with 7 bases lining up with TRBD1. The CDR3 extends over 14 amino acids. The germline V gene has CDR1 SNHLY and CDR2 FYNNEI. The ends lost 6 bases at V and 5 bases at J; junction bases unmatched: 9. The CDR3 region has the DNA TGTGCCAGCAGCCGGGACAGCAAAGCTTATGGCTACACCTTC. Amino acid sequence: CASSRDSKAYGYTF.

V and J are TRBV19 and TRBJ2-7; 7 bases agree with TRBD1. J lost 6 bases, V lost 6 bases, and 8 bases had no gene match. The CDR3 consists of 13 residues. Germline V gene data show CDR1 as LNHDA and CDR2 as SQIVND (reference sequence). The CDR3 region has the DNA TGTGCCAGTAGCATCCGGGACAGAATCGAGCAGTACTTC. As protein: CASSIRDRIEQYF.

This CDR3 is CASSSGQMNTEAFF. The CDR3 bases are TGTGCCAGTAGTTCGGGACAGATGAACACTGAAGCTTTCTTT. The V and J genes are TRBV19 and TRBJ1-1, with 7 bases that match TRBD1. The V gene end was trimmed by 5 bases and the J gene end by 0 bases; junction bases not matched to a gene: 3. CDR1 and CDR2 (germline): LNHDA, SQIVND (reference sequence). CDR3 length equals 14 residues.

The rearrangement links TRBV7-6 to TRBJ2-7, with 9 bases aligning to TRBD1. The CDR3 consists of 14 residues. Germline CDR1 SGHVS, CDR2 FNYEAQ. The J segment lost 7 bases and the V segment lost 3 bases, leaving 7 bases of the junction unmatched. CDR3 coding DNA: TGTGCCAGCAGCTTCGGACAGGGGTCGGGGGAGCAGTACTTC. Protein product: CASSFGQGSGEQYF.

The chain joins TRBV5-8 to TRBJ2-2; D uncertain. The CDR3 totals 17 residues. The V gene's germline CDR1 is SGHTS and CDR2 YDEGEE. V was pared by 4 bases and J by 0 bases, with 16 bases between. The CDR3 nucleotides read TGTGCCAGCAGCCCACCATTTTCACAGACGAACACCGGGGAGCTGTTTTTT. It codes for CASSPPFSQTNTGELFF.

In its sample, this clone was seen a few times. The chain couples TRBV30 to TRBJ1-2; D is uncertain. Germline V gene lookup returns CDR1 GTSNPN and CDR2 SVGIG (reference sequence). Deletions cut 0 bases from V and 6 bases from J, with 14 bases between. The CDR3 covers 14 residues. As DNA, the CDR3 is TGTGCCTGGAGTGTCAAAATGGGAGTCCATGGCTACACCTTC. Its protein product is CAWSVKMGVHGYTF.

The J gene is TRBJ1-2, the V gene TRBV5-1; D unclear. The germline V and J ends were trimmed by 2 bases and 1 base, with 12 bases remaining between them. Germline CDR1 and CDR2: SGHRS and YFSETQ. The CDR3 runs 15 residues. The CDR3 bases are TGCGCCAGCAGCTTCGGAGATGTTTTTAACTATGGCTACACCTTC. Its translation is CASSFGDVFNYGYTF.

The J gene is TRBJ2-1, the V gene TRBV2; 11 bases line up with TRBD2. CDR3 size: 15 residues. The V and J ends lost 1 base and 6 bases, in that order; junction bases with no gene match: 2. The germline CDR1 and CDR2 sequences are SNHLY and FYNNEI. The CDR3, as DNA: TGTGCCAGCAGTGAAGGGCTAGCGGGAGGCAATGAGCAGTTCTTC. Its translation: CASSEGLAGGNEQFF.

The genes are TRBV6-1 and TRBJ2-1, with D possibly TRBD1 on 6 matching bases. CDR1 is MNHNS, CDR2 SASEGT, per germline. The CDR3 has 16 residues. V lost 2 bases and J lost 2, with 13 bases in between. In DNA, the CDR3 is TGTGCCAGCAGTGAACCGCAGGGGAGTCCCTACAATGAGCAGTTCTTC. It specifies CASSEPQGSPYNEQFF.